This T cell receptor (beta chain) emerged from a study of blood T cell repertoires in COVID-19 (dated by TCRdb to about 2020). Study-wide context: The collaborator samples originated in the United States, Italy and Spain and spanned the acute and convalescent phases of COVID-19. Where available, HLA class I and class II types were taken from metadata supplied by the sample provider and were not determined by assay-based typing. The material from the prospective study consisted of cDNA or gDNA derived from T cells, B-cell-depleted T cells, or PBMCs. A de-identified subject ID, COVID-19 status, age in years and sex were almost always included in the sample metadata. Subjects who had been exposed to COVID-19, were actively infected with it, or had recovered from it provided the deeply sampled blood TCRbeta repertoires that made up the dataset. The samples were drawn from the first 160 participants of the ongoing ImmuneRACE study and from some 1,300 subjects provided by 6 global collaborators. The repertoires were released in a freely available public database meant as a resource for research on the immune response to SARS-CoV-2.

Each collaborating institution followed its own protocols to collect whole blood in K2EDTA tubes. For TCRbeta analysis, collaborators shipped samples in one of three forms: frozen whole blood, isolated PBMCs, or DNA extracted from either of those sample types. CDR1 and CDR2 (LGHNA, YSLEER) derive from the germline V gene. Including the terminal cysteine and phenylalanine, the CDR3 comprises 15 residues. CDR3 DNA only is kept here, 45 bases in frame from base 1. A distance of 16 bases separates the germline ends of V and J, which lose 4 bases and 6 bases respectively. The paper as a whole reports these results and caveats: How much clinical and demographic metadata was included differed by source and by participant, and the metadata was provided uncurated.

Comments on this clone: Its antigen is currently not known. Base quality data are lacking; no much larger clone is found one base away.

TCRbeta CDR3 regions were amplified from genomic DNA using the immunoSEQ Assay, a bias-controlled multiplex PCR. Under the source paper's analysis protocol: The number of nucleated cells in each sample was estimated from the amplification of reference gene primers within the assay. To quantify the absolute abundance of each unique TCRbeta CDR3 rearrangement, sequence reads were collapsed and filtered. For each sample, productive Simpson clonality was calculated as the square root of Simpson's diversity index over productive rearrangements. As stored in TCRdb, this immuneACCESS dataset retains in-frame rearrangements with V and J assigned. A fraction of the clones does not appear; measured against another copy, unresolved V genes explain less than half of the discrepancy, and the remainder lacks a known reason. The DNA was the basis for D and trimming; V, J and clone size are from that table. The sample table lists roughly 70,000 clones, roughly 75% of them with a count of one. Around 9.6% of the sample is taken by the ten largest.

The chain couples TRBV4-3 to TRBJ2-1; the D gene is perhaps TRBD1, from 6 matching bases. The source material was peripheral blood. The sequence derives from a human donor in a cohort sampled during active COVID-19. The sequenced DNA is TGCGCCAGCAGCCCCCACTCGGACAGCCGCAATGAGCAGTTCTTC. The translation is CASSPHSDSRNEQFF.